One sample yielded the 9 T cell receptor beta chains listed below, sequenced in a study of OX40 agonist ivuxolimab in advanced cancers. Sequencing was performed with immunoSEQ multiplex PCR; in TCRdb, only in-frame clones are kept and a portion is missing. This repertoire shows 15,000 to 20,000 clones, roughly 80% found once; its top ten account for 13% to 15%. The sample was CD4+ or CD8+ T cells sorted from blood, taken in a trial of the OX40 agonist ivuxolimab. Source of these receptors: an adult with an advanced solid tumor such as melanoma, head and neck, liver or kidney cancer.

The chain links TRBV14 to TRBJ1-6; 9 positions match TRBD1. This CDR3 contains 15 residues. Germline V gives CDR1 SGHDN, CDR2 FVKESK. J was trimmed by 7 bases and V by 4 bases; bases with no gene match: 5. The CDR3 here is CASSLKTGGNSPLHF. The CDR3 DNA is TGTGCCAGCAGCCTCAAGACAGGGGGAAATTCACCCCTCCACTTT.

This chain joins TRBV10-3 and TRBJ2-3; D tentatively fits TRBD1 or TRBD2 (5 bases each). Germline CDR1 reads ENHRY; CDR2 reads SYGVKD. V shed 2 bases and J shed 5 bases, with 5 bases lying between them. This CDR3 is 12 amino acids long. DNA of the CDR3: TGTGCCATCAGTGAGGGGGGAGATACGCAGTATTTT. It translates to CAISEGGDTQYF.

This chain joins TRBV7-9 and TRBJ2-5; possibly TRBD1 for D (6 bases). This CDR3 region has 14 residues. Trimming removed 4 bases from V and 2 bases from J, with 11 bases in between. In germline, CDR1 is SEHNR, CDR2 FQNEAQ (reference sequence). The CDR3 region is CASSSGQSQETQYF. DNA of the CDR3: TGTGCCAGCAGCTCGGGACAATCTCAAGAGACCCAGTACTTC.

The chain couples TRBV28 to TRBJ2-7; D not resolved. CDR1 and CDR2 (germline): MDHEN, SYDVKM. The CDR3 has 14 amino acids. V dropped 8 bases and J dropped 2 bases, with 16 bases sitting between them. The DNA of the CDR3 is TGTGCCAGCGGAACTACACAAGGGACCTACGAGCAGTACTTC. It codes for CASGTTQGTYEQYF.

This clone has only a few counts. The genes are TRBV7-9 and TRBJ2-5, with D maybe TRBD1 (5 bases). V lost 2 bases and J 0 bases, leaving 10 bases between the germline ends. CDR1 and CDR2 from the germline V gene are SEHNR and FQNEAQ (reference sequence). This CDR3 is 15 amino acids long. CDR3 amino acids: CASSLWGRNQETQYF. The CDR3 DNA reads TGTGCCAGCAGCTTATGGGGCCGGAACCAAGAGACCCAGTACTTC.

The chain uses TRBV6-5 and TRBJ2-7; D is possibly TRBD2 (5 bases). The V end was cut by 7 bases, the J end by 3 bases, with 7 bases between. Germline values: CDR1 MNHEY, CDR2 SVGAGI. This CDR3 is built from 11 residues. The DNA for the CDR3 is TGTGCCAGCAAAACTAGCTACGAGCAGTACTTC. It specifies CASKTSYEQYF.

This sequence joins TRBV30 and TRBJ1-2; no clear D gene. Germline CDR1 reads GTSNPN; CDR2 reads SVGIG (reference sequence). The CDR3 runs to 12 residues. V dropped 1 base and J dropped 1 base, with 4 bases sitting between them. DNA for the CDR3: TGTGCCTGGAGTGACAGTAACTATGGCTACACCTTC. It is translated as CAWSDSNYGYTF.

Note on this clone: This likely stems from a read error, as it lies one base from a far larger clone. This chain connects TRBV7-2 to TRBJ1-2; D may be TRBD1 (5 bases). The V end lost 3 bases, the J end lost 3 bases, and 8 bases lay between the germline ends. This CDR3 has 13 amino acids. The germline V gene encodes CDR1 SGHTA and CDR2 FQGNSA. The CDR3 region has the DNA TGTGCCAGCAGCTTCGGGGGGGACTATGGCTACACCTTC. Translation gives CASSFGGDYGYTF.

The rearrangement uses TRBV29-1 and TRBJ2-5, with 10 bases fitting TRBD2. The J segment lost 2 bases and the V segment lost 5 bases, leaving 2 bases of the junction unmatched. The CDR3 has 13 amino acids. Germline assignment: CDR1 SQVTM and CDR2 ANQGSEA. The CDR3 sequence is CSVRTSGQETQYF. CDR3 coding DNA: TGCAGCGTTAGGACTAGCGGTCAAGAGACCCAGTACTTC.